This T cell receptor beta chain was observed in a study of T cells after yellow fever vaccination. UMIs were added to TCR cDNA along with a universal primer site when it was made by 5'RACE template switching. TCRdb ran MiXCR on the 5' RACE reads and lists one entry per CDR3 protein. The sample includes tens of thousands of distinct CDR3 sequences, approximately 6% of them seen just once. Study findings and constraints: Primary-vaccination clones mostly resurfaced post-booster (96% CD4, roughly 90% CD8). FACS-sorted repertoires could contain abundant clonotypes contaminating from the bulk population.

Sequences were derived from PBMCs, either bulk or a sorted T-cell subset (CD4+, CD8+, memory, or dextramer-sorted; not recorded which), sampled on the day of the yellow fever booster vaccination. The receptor comes from a man aged 25-40 years who received the YFV17D yellow fever vaccine.

The CDR3: CASSFQGSNQPQHF. CDR3 DNA: TGTGCCAGCAGTTTTCAGGGAAGCAATCAGCCCCAGCATTTT. The V gene is TRBV5-4, the J gene TRBJ1-5; perhaps TRBD1 as D (5 bases). V was pared by 5 bases and J by 1 base, with 10 bases between. The CDR3 is 14 amino acids. From germline, CDR1 is SGHNT and CDR2 YYREEE (reference sequence).